Below, 11 T cell receptor beta chains from the same sample are listed, as sequenced in a study of blood T cell repertoires in COVID-19. Assay: immunoSEQ multiplex PCR; the TCRdb copy retains only in-frame clones and omits some. The data contain 250,000 to 300,000 clones, roughly nine tenths of them singletons. Sequencing was carried out using PBMCs or T cells enriched from blood (not recorded which). These receptors all stem from a human donor in a cohort exposed to, infected with or recovered from COVID-19 (not recorded which). The donor label of this sample is uncertain.

V and J are TRBV7-6 and TRBJ1-3; perhaps TRBD1 as D (6 bases). Germline V gives CDR1 SGHVS, CDR2 FNYEAQ. The CDR3 has 17 residues. V shed 1 base and J shed 2 bases, with 15 bases lying between them. The CDR3 sequence is CASSLVPQGPTGNTIYF. In nucleotides, the CDR3 is TGTGCCAGCAGCTTAGTTCCTCAGGGGCCCACTGGAAACACCATATATTTT.

The V call is TRBV5-1, the J call TRBJ1-2; 7 nucleotides match TRBD1. The CDR3 extends over 14 amino acids. Germline-derived CDR1 and CDR2 are SGHRS and YFSETQ. Losses at the gene ends were 4 bases for V and 4 bases for J; bases not matched to a gene: 7. The chain's CDR3 is CASSLVGGIYGYTF. CDR3 in DNA: TGCGCCAGCAGCCTGGTAGGGGGCATCTATGGCTACACCTTC.

The chain uses TRBV5-1 and TRBJ2-7; maybe TRBD2 (6 bases). CDR3 length: 12 residues. V was pared by 0 bases and J by 6 bases, with 7 bases between. Germline V gives CDR1 SGHRS, CDR2 YFSETQ. The CDR3 DNA follows: TGCGCCAGCAGCTTGGACGGGGGCGAGCAGTACTTC. Translation gives CASSLDGGEQYF.

This sequence joins TRBV4-3 and TRBJ2-6, with D hard to call. The CDR3 runs 17 residues. V was pared by 1 base and J by 9 bases, with 19 bases between. Germline V gene data show CDR1 as LGHNA and CDR2 as YSLEER. This CDR3 is CASSQGAQVSGFNVLTF. In nucleotides, the CDR3 is TGCGCCAGCAGCCAAGGCGCTCAGGTCTCTGGATTCAACGTCCTGACTTTC.

J is TRBJ1-2 and V is TRBV7-8, with a possible D match to TRBD1 (6 bases). V lost 3 bases and J lost 2, with 7 bases in between. Germline CDR1 and CDR2: SGHVS and FQNEAQ. This CDR3 is 13 amino acids long. The CDR3 reads CASSFTGNYGYTF. The DNA for the CDR3 is TGTGCCAGCAGCTTTACAGGGAACTATGGCTACACCTTC. The variable domain in full, with the rest retrieved from reference TRBV7-8 and TRBJ1-2, is GAGVSQSPRYKVAKRGQDVALRCDPISGHVSLFWYQQALGQGPEFLTYFQNEAQLDKSGLPSDRFFAERPEGSVSTLKIQRTQQEDSAVYLCASSFTGNYGYTFGSGTRLTVV.

The chain couples TRBV5-1 to TRBJ1-4; 7 nucleotides line up with TRBD1. Trimming removed 5 bases from V and 3 bases from J; junction bases left unmatched: 4. Germline CDR1 SGHRS, CDR2 YFSETQ. The CDR3 sequence is 14 residues long. CDR3 loop: CASREGTANEKLFF. CDR3 nucleotides: TGCGCCAGCAGGGAAGGGACAGCTAATGAAAAACTGTTTTTT.

J is TRBJ2-3 and V is TRBV2; 8 bases agree with TRBD2. The CDR3 contains 13 residues. V shed 7 bases, J shed 4 bases, and the junction held 4 bases outside the gene matches. Germline values: CDR1 SNHLY, CDR2 FYNNEI. CDR3 in DNA: TGTGCCAGCACTCCCGGGGGGGCAGATACGCAGTATTTT. It codes for CASTPGGADTQYF.

The CDR3 DNA follows: TGTGCCAGCAGCTTGGATTCAGGGGCGCTTACTGGGGCCAACGTCCTGACTTTC. Its translation: CASSLDSGALTGANVLTF. The chain joins TRBV5-6 to TRBJ2-6; weak D call: TRBD1 (6 bases). The CDR3 consists of 18 residues. Looked up from germline, CDR1 is SGHDT and CDR2 is YYEEEE. V shed 0 bases and J shed 2 bases, with 15 bases lying between them.

The chain has TRBV9 and TRBJ1-6; possibly TRBD1 for D (6 bases). The CDR3 has 14 residues. Germline loops: CDR1 SGDLS, CDR2 YYNGEE. The V and J ends lost 3 bases and 11 bases respectively, with 15 bases between them. CDR3 in amino acids: CASSGEAGDPPLHF. The CDR3, as DNA: TGTGCCAGCAGCGGTGAAGCAGGGGACCCACCCCTCCACTTT.

CDR3 amino acids: CASSLLQSNTGELFF. The DNA for the CDR3 is TGCGCCAGCAGCTTGTTACAGTCGAACACCGGGGAGCTGTTTTTT. The V and J genes are TRBV5-1 and TRBJ2-2; D gene uncertain. CDR1 and CDR2 from the germline V gene are SGHRS and YFSETQ. Trimming took off 1 base at V and 0 bases at J, with 7 bases between the two ends. This CDR3 has 15 amino acids.

The genes are TRBV6-5 and TRBJ1-1; D not resolved. From germline, CDR1 is MNHEY and CDR2 SVGAGI. The CDR3 length is 15 residues. The germline V and J ends were trimmed by 2 bases and 3 bases, with 13 bases remaining between them. This chain's CDR3 is CASSYAGVLDTEAFF. The CDR3 region has the DNA TGTGCCAGCAGTTACGCCGGGGTGTTGGACACTGAAGCTTTCTTT.